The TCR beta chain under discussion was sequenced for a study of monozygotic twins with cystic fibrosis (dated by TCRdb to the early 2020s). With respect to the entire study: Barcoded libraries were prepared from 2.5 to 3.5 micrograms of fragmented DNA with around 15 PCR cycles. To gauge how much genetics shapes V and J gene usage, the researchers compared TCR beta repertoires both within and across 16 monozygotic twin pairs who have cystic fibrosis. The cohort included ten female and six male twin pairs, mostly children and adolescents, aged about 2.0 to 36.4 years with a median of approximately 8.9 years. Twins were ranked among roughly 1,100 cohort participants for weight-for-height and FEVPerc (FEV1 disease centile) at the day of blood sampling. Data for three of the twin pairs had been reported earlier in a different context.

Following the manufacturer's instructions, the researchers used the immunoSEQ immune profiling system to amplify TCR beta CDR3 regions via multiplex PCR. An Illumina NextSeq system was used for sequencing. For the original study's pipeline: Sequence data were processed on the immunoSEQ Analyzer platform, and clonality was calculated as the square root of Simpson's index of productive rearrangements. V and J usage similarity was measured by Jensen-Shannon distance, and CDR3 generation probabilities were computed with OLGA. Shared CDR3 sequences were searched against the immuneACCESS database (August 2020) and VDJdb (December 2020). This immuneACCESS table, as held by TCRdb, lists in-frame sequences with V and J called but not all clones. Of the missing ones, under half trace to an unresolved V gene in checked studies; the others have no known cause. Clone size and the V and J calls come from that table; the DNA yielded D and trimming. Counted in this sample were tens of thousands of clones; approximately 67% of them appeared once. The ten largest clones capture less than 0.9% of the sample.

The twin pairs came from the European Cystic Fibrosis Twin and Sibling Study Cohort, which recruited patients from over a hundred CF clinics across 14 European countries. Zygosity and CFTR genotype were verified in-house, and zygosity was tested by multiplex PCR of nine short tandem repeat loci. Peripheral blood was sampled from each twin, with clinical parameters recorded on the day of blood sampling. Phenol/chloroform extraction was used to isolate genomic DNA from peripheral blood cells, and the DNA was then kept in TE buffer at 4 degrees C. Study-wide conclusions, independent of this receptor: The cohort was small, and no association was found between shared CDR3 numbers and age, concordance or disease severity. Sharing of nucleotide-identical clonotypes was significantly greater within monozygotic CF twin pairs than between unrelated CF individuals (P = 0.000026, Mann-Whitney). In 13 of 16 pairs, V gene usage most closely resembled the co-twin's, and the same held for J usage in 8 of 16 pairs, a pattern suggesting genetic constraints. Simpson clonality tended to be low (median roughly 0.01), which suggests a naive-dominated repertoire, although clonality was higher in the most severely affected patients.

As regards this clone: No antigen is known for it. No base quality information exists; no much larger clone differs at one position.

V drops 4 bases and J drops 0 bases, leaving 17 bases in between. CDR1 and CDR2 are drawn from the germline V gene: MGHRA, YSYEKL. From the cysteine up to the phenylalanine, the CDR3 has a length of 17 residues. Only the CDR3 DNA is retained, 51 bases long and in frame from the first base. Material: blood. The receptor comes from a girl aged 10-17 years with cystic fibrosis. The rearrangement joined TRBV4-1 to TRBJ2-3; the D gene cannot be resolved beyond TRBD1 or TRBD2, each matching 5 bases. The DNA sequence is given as TGCGCCAGCAGCCTCATTGGGACGCCTGCTAGCACAGATACGCAGTATTTT. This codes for CASSLIGTPASTDTQYF.